Below are 14 T cell receptor beta chains sequenced from a single sample in a study of T cell repertoires in aging, cancer and after chemotherapy. TCR beta rearrangements were amplified from peripheral blood genomic DNA. Multiplex touch-down PCR with TRB-A/B primers amplified rearranged V-D-J TRB sequences. Each CDR3 protein is one row after TCRdb ran MiXCR on the multiplex PCR reads. Counted here are about 13,000 distinct CDR3 sequences, under 30% occurring once; the ten biggest clones make up about 3%. Sequencing was performed on blood. These TCRs come from a human donor in good health.

This clonotype was detected a few times. The V gene is TRBV13, the J gene TRBJ2-3; TRBD2 matches 12 bases. V shed 0 bases and J 4 bases; nucleotides not matched to a gene: 2. Per the germline V gene, CDR1 is PRHDT and CDR2 is FYEKMQ (reference sequence). The CDR3 spans 16 residues. CDR3: CASSLGLAGGPDTQYF. Written as DNA, the CDR3 is TGTGCCAGCAGCTTAGGACTAGCGGGGGGCCCAGATACGCAGTATTTT.

Only a few counts were recorded for this clonotype. The genes are TRBV7-2 and TRBJ1-1; D possibly corresponds to TRBD1 (5 bases). Trimming removed 1 base from V and 8 bases from J, with 11 bases in between. The CDR3 extends over 13 amino acids. Per the germline V gene, CDR1 is SGHTA and CDR2 is FQGNSA. CDR3 coding DNA: TGTGCCAGCAGCTTAGGGGGACCCCTGGAAGCTTTCTTT. It encodes CASSLGGPLEAFF.

The chain joins TRBV5-1 to TRBJ1-2; D not certain. Deletions cut 0 bases from V and 3 bases from J, with 6 bases between. Germline CDR1 and CDR2: SGHRS and YFSETQ. The CDR3 length is 13 residues. This chain's CDR3 is CASSLDGDYGYTF. The CDR3 nucleotides read TGCGCCAGCAGCTTGGATGGAGACTATGGCTACACCTTC. The full variable domain, completed using reference TRBV5-1 and TRBJ1-2, is KAGVTQTPRYLIKTRGQQVTLSCSPISGHRSVSWYQQTPGQGLQFLFEYFSETQRNKGNFPGRFSGRQFSNSRSEMNVSTLELGDSALYLCASSLDGDYGYTFGSGTRLTVV.

Only a few counts were recorded for this clonotype. This sequence joins TRBV24-1 and TRBJ1-2, with 7 bases matching TRBD1. The CDR3 sequence is 14 residues long. Germline V gives CDR1 KGHDR, CDR2 SFDVKD. V was pared by 0 bases and J by 8 bases, with 5 bases of the junction left unmatched. The chain's CDR3 is CATSDLSRQGGYTF. The CDR3 bases are TGTGCCACCAGTGATTTGAGCAGACAGGGCGGCTACACCTTC.

The J gene is TRBJ2-3, the V gene TRBV6-5, with TRBD1 as a possible D gene (5 bases). The CDR3 contains 14 residues. The germline V gene has CDR1 MNHEY and CDR2 SVGAGI. Trimming took 6 bases from V and 2 from J, leaving 12 bases between them. The CDR3 nucleotides are TGTGCCAGCAGGCCTCGACAGTACACAGATACGCAGTATTTT. It yields the protein CASRPRQYTDTQYF.

The CDR3 sequence is CASSPKETGKGYTF. For the CDR3, the DNA is TGTGCCAGCTCACCAAAGGAAACAGGAAAGGGCTACACCTTC. The gene calls are TRBV18 and TRBJ1-2, with D tentatively TRBD1 (5 bases). The CDR3 is 14 amino acids. The germline CDR1 and CDR2 sequences are KGHSH and LQKENI. V lost 2 bases and J lost 8, with 15 bases in between.

By share of the sample, this clonotype is medium-sized. This sequence joins TRBV20-1 and TRBJ2-2; D not resolved. The CDR3 has 14 residues. In germline, CDR1 is DFQATT, CDR2 SNEGSKA (reference sequence). With 1 base removed from V and 4 bases from J, the gap between germline ends came to 10 bases. This chain's CDR3 is CSARAQLGTGELFF. As DNA, the CDR3 is TGCAGTGCTAGAGCCCAACTGGGCACCGGGGAGCTGTTTTTT.

This clonotype was observed a handful of times. This chain links TRBV6-1 with TRBJ1-1; no definite D call. The CDR3 loop spans 16 amino acids. Germline V gene sequence: CDR1 MNHNS, CDR2 SASEGT. V was cut by 0 bases and J by 3 bases, with 14 bases left in between. CDR3: CASSEAWPFRHTEAFF. CDR3 nucleotides: TGTGCCAGCAGTGAAGCATGGCCCTTTAGGCACACTGAAGCTTTCTTT.

In its sample, this clonotype is medium-sized (0.01 to 0.1%). V is TRBV7-2 and J is TRBJ1-2; no clear D. The CDR3 consists of 12 residues. The germline gives CDR1 SGHTA, CDR2 FQGNSA. V was trimmed by 5 bases and J by 1 base, leaving 5 bases between them. CDR3: CASSAGNYGYTF. The DNA of the CDR3 is TGTGCCAGCAGCGCGGGTAACTATGGCTACACCTTC.

By share of the sample, this clonotype is medium-sized. The chain links TRBV29-1 to TRBJ2-4, with D possibly matching TRBD1 (6 bases). Germline V gene data show CDR1 as SQVTM and CDR2 as ANQGSEA. The CDR3 runs to 13 residues. Trimming stripped 6 bases from V and 3 bases from J, with 12 bases between. As DNA, the CDR3 is TGCAGCGTACGGACAGACAGCAAAAACATTCAGTACTTC. It translates to CSVRTDSKNIQYF.

This chain links TRBV6-2 or TRBV6-3 with TRBJ1-5; D is unclear. Germline CDR1 reads MNHEY; CDR2 reads SVGEGT. The CDR3 extends over 14 amino acids. V lost 7 bases and J lost 0, with 10 bases in between. CDR3 sequence reads: CASTKIDSNQPQHF. CDR3 DNA sequence: TGTGCCAGCACAAAAATAGATAGCAATCAGCCCCAGCATTTT.

The chain couples TRBV5-4 to TRBJ2-5; D unclear. With 3 bases removed from V and 2 bases from J, the gap between germline ends came to 11 bases. The CDR3 has 14 residues. Germline V CDR1 and CDR2: SGHNT, YYREEE (reference sequence). The CDR3 loop reads CASSSQELQETQYF. The CDR3 DNA follows: TGTGCCAGCAGCTCTCAGGAATTGCAAGAGACCCAGTACTTC.

As concerns this clonotype: Since no conserved phenylalanine or tryptophan closes the CDR3, a read error is the likely cause. The V call is TRBV12-3 or TRBV12-4, the J call TRBJ2-6; the D is unclear. The V and J ends lost 8 bases and 0 bases respectively, with 8 bases between them. This CDR3 region has 14 residues. CDR3 DNA: TGTGCCAGCGGGTTTTCCTCTGGGGCCAACGTCCTGACTTAC. Protein: CASGFSSGANVLTY.

This rearrangement joins TRBV28 to TRBJ2-1; either TRBD1 or TRBD2 may fit D (5 bases each). Trimming cost V 7 bases and J 7 bases, with 20 bases left between them. Germline V gene data show CDR1 as MDHEN and CDR2 as SYDVKM. This CDR3 is built from 15 residues. The CDR3 coding sequence is TGTGCCAGCAACTCCCTTGGGGGTAGTAGGAATGAGCAGTTCTTC. It is translated as CASNSLGGSRNEQFF.